The 13 T cell receptor beta chains listed next were all sequenced from one sample in a study of cytomegalovirus exposure and HLA in healthy donors (dated by TCRdb to about 2017). To prepare the library, the immunoSEQ multiplex PCR assay was applied. For the multiplex PCR, a mixture combining 60 forward primers for TCR Vbeta segments and 13 reverse primers for TCR Jbeta segments was used. Drawn from immuneACCESS, this table holds only the in-frame rearrangements with V and J called that TCRdb kept. Clones are partly lost; checked studies trace under half to an unresolved V gene and leave the rest unexplained. The table for this sample lists some 190,000 clones; 80% of them were counted only once. The biggest ten clones account for less than 2% of the sample. Sequenced material: PBMCs. These receptors came from a young woman in good health and CMV-seronegative.

This clone was seen only a few times. Mismatch with germline at one junction end may stem from a read error. This chain links TRBV29-1 with TRBJ1-1; weak D call: TRBD1 (6 bases). Germline CDR1 reads SQVTM; CDR2 reads ANQGSEA. The CDR3 runs 13 residues. CDR3 bases: TGCAGCGTTGTTCAGGGGCTGAATACTGAAGCTTTCTTT. This encodes CSVVQGLNTEAFF.

The sample holds a few counts of this clone. This chain uses TRBV6-5 with TRBJ1-5; D remains ambiguous. V was cut by 4 bases and J by 0 bases, with 4 bases left in between. Per germline, CDR1 MNHEY and CDR2 SVGAGI. The CDR3 length is 13 residues. CDR3 nucleotide sequence: TGTGCCAGCAGTTCAGATAGCAATCAGCCCCAGCATTTT. It specifies CASSSDSNQPQHF.

A few counts support this clone. The genes are TRBV5-1 and TRBJ2-1; 11 bases fit TRBD1. CDR1 SGHRS and CDR2 YFSETQ come from the germline V gene. The trim removed 4 bases at V and 8 bases at J, leaving 11 bases unmatched. This CDR3 has 16 amino acids. Here the CDR3 DNA reads TGCGCCAGCAGCCAATTACGGACAGGGGGCCCCCATGAGCAGTTCTTC. This translates into CASSQLRTGGPHEQFF.

The chain links TRBV9 to TRBJ2-5; 8 bases match TRBD1. CDR3 length: 16 amino acids. V dropped 0 bases and J dropped 2; count of bases not matched to a gene: 6. Germline V gene data show CDR1 as SGDLS and CDR2 as YYNGEE. The CDR3 coding sequence is TGTGCCAGCAGCGTAGCAGGGGGCGGGTGGCAAGAGACCCAGTACTTC. Protein sequence: CASSVAGGGWQETQYF.

CDR3 amino acids: CASSDSGTSTDTQYF. DNA of the CDR3: TGTGCCAGCAGTGACAGCGGGACTAGCACAGATACGCAGTATTTT. This chain joins TRBV2 and TRBJ2-3; the match to TRBD2 covers 7 bases. CDR1 is SNHLY, CDR2 FYNNEI, per germline. This CDR3 is 15 amino acids long. With V trimmed by 3 bases and J by 0 bases, 3 bases remained unmatched.

V and J are TRBV7-6 and TRBJ1-1, with D possibly matching TRBD1 (5 bases). Germline loops: CDR1 SGHVS, CDR2 FNYEAQ. Trimming removed 4 bases from V and 0 bases from J, with 18 bases in between. This CDR3 has 17 amino acids. The CDR3 is CASSSRTAGSMNTEAFF. The CDR3, as DNA: TGTGCCAGCAGCTCCCGTACCGCAGGGTCCATGAACACTGAAGCTTTCTTT.

The sample holds a few counts of this clone. This chain connects TRBV7-2 to TRBJ1-4, with TRBD1 as a possible D gene (5 bases). The ends were cut back, 6 bases at V and 5 bases at J, with 16 bases in the middle. The CDR3 is 15 residues long. Germline V gene data show CDR1 as SGHTA and CDR2 as FQGNSA. In nucleotides, the CDR3 is TGTGCCAGCAGTCTTCGGGGGGATGGGAATGAAAAACTGTTTTTT. It yields the protein CASSLRGDGNEKLFF.

V is TRBV15 and J is TRBJ2-7, with TRBD1 matching 8 bases. V was clipped by 2 bases and J by 4 bases; unmatched bases: 4. Per the germline V gene, CDR1 is LNHNV and CDR2 is YYDKDF (reference sequence). The CDR3 spans 14 residues. This CDR3 is CATSRIGQGYEQYF. CDR3 nucleotides: TGTGCCACCAGCAGAATAGGACAGGGTTACGAGCAGTACTTC. The full variable domain, with the rest looked up from reference TRBV15 and TRBJ2-7, is DAMVIQNPRYQVTQFGKPVTLSCSQTLNHNVMYWYQQKSSQAPKLLFHYYDKDFNNEADTPDNFQSRRPNTSFCFLDIRSPGLGDTAMYLCATSRIGQGYEQYFGPGTRLTVT.

The chain carries TRBV5-1 and TRBJ1-1; the D gene is possibly TRBD1 (5 bases). The CDR3 covers 15 residues. Trimming pared 6 bases from V and 3 bases from J, leaving 18 bases between. Germline lookup yields CDR1 SGHRS and CDR2 YFSETQ. The CDR3 nucleotides are TGCGCCAGCACCTTATCAGGGCGGTGGGACACTGAAGCTTTCTTT. This gives the protein CASTLSGRWDTEAFF.

V usage is TRBV4-2 and J usage is TRBJ2-7, with TRBD2 matching over 12 bases. V lost 0 bases and J lost 0; bases outside the gene matches: 0. The germline V gene has CDR1 LGHNA and CDR2 YNFKEQ. The CDR3 spans 16 residues. The CDR3 spells CASSQELAGGSYEQYF. Written as DNA, the CDR3 is TGTGCCAGCAGCCAAGAACTAGCGGGGGGCTCCTACGAGCAGTACTTC.

The chain uses TRBV6-1 and TRBJ1-1, with D tentatively TRBD1 (5 bases). CDR3 size: 17 residues. Germline V lookup: CDR1 MNHNS, CDR2 SASEGT. Trimming removed 1 base at V and 0 bases at J, with 15 bases between. The CDR3 loop reads CASSEGGGDRLNTEAFF. Here the CDR3 DNA reads TGTGCCAGCAGTGAAGGAGGTGGTGACAGATTGAACACTGAAGCTTTCTTT.

V is TRBV19 and J is TRBJ1-2; D is ambiguous. The germline V and J ends were trimmed by 5 bases and 3 bases, with 13 bases remaining between them. Germline values: CDR1 LNHDA, CDR2 SQIVND (reference sequence). There are 14 residues in the CDR3. This chain's CDR3 is CASSLSDRDYGYTF. The DNA for the CDR3 is TGTGCCAGTAGTCTGAGTGATCGAGACTATGGCTACACCTTC.

The CDR3 loop is CAINRANTEAFF. The CDR3 DNA reads as TGTGCCATCAACAGAGCGAACACTGAAGCTTTCTTT. The rearrangement uses TRBV10-3 and TRBJ1-1; no reliable D call. Trimming shortened V by 7 bases and J by 1 base, and 7 bases separated the two germline ends. Per the germline V gene, CDR1 is ENHRY and CDR2 is SYGVKD. The CDR3 has 12 residues.